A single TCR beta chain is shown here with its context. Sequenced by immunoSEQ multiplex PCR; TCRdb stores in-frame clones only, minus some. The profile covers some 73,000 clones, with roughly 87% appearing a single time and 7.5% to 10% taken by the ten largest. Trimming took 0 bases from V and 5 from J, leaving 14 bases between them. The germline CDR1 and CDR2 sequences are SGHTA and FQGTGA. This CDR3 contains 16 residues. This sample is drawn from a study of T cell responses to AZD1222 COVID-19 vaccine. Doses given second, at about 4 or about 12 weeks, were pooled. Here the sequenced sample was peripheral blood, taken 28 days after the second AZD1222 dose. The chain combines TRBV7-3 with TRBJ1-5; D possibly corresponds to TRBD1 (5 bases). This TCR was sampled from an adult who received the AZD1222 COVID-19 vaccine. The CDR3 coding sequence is TGTGCCAGCAGCTTAACGGTTTCAGGGTTGGATCAGCCCCAGCATTTT. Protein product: CASSLTVSGLDQPQHF.